The 29 T cell receptor beta chains in this list originate from one sample, sequenced in a study of OX40 agonist ivuxolimab in advanced cancers. TCRdb's copy holds only in-frame clones and misses some; the assay was immunoSEQ multiplex PCR. The table shows about 50,000 clones, with roughly nine tenths occurring only once. Material: CD4+ or CD8+ T cells sorted from blood, obtained in a trial of the OX40 agonist ivuxolimab. The receptors were gathered from an adult with an advanced solid tumor such as melanoma, head and neck, liver or kidney cancer.

This sequence joins TRBV5-1 and TRBJ2-7; maybe TRBD1 (6 bases). Trimming removed 4 bases from V and 3 bases from J, with 14 bases in between. Per the germline V gene, CDR1 is SGHRS and CDR2 is YFSETQ. The CDR3 length is 14 residues. Here the CDR3 DNA reads TGCGCCAGCAGCCCGTCGGGACACTACTACGAGCAGTACTTC. This encodes CASSPSGHYYEQYF.

The gene calls are TRBV10-3 and TRBJ2-7; 7 nucleotides align to TRBD2. The length of the CDR3 is 12 residues. Germline trimming cut 2 bases from V and 6 bases from J; bases unmatched to any gene: 1. Germline values: CDR1 ENHRY, CDR2 SYGVKD. CDR3: CAISEGGVEQYF. CDR3 nucleotides: TGTGCCATCAGTGAGGGGGGGGTCGAGCAGTACTTC.

The rearrangement joins TRBV7-6 to TRBJ1-1; 7 bases align to TRBD1. The V gene end was trimmed by 2 bases and the J gene end by 0 bases; junction bases not matched to a gene: 3. Germline assignment: CDR1 SGHVS and CDR2 FNYEAQ. This CDR3 spans 15 amino acids. The CDR3 spells CASSLQTGVNTEAFF. The CDR3 region has the DNA TGTGCCAGCAGCTTACAAACAGGGGTGAACACTGAAGCTTTCTTT.

The rearrangement joins TRBV30 to TRBJ2-1; D perhaps matches TRBD2 (6 bases). Germline CDR1 is GTSNPN and CDR2 is SVGIG (reference sequence). The germline V and J ends were trimmed by 8 bases and 6 bases, with 17 bases remaining between them. CDR3 length: 13 amino acids. The CDR3, as DNA: TGTGCCCAATTTTTGGGAGGATTCAATGAGCAGTTCTTC. Translated: CAQFLGGFNEQFF.

The CDR3 is CAWSAQPDWDNEQFF. CDR3 in DNA: TGTGCCTGGAGTGCCCAGCCGGACTGGGACAATGAGCAGTTCTTC. The chain recombines TRBV30 with TRBJ2-1; TRBD2 is a possible D gene (5 bases). Germline V gene lookup returns CDR1 GTSNPN and CDR2 SVGIG (reference sequence). The CDR3 sequence is 15 residues long. Trimming shortened V by 1 base and J by 5 bases, and 15 bases separated the two germline ends.

The chain carries TRBV2 and TRBJ2-1; D uncertain. With 4 bases removed from V and 0 bases from J, the gap between germline ends came to 13 bases. This CDR3 has 16 amino acids. Germline CDR1 reads SNHLY; CDR2 reads FYNNEI. CDR3 region: CASSAQLGYSYNEQFF. CDR3 bases: TGTGCCAGCAGTGCCCAATTGGGTTACTCCTACAATGAGCAGTTCTTC.

V gene TRBV19 combines with J gene TRBJ1-1; no clear D. The length of the CDR3 is 14 residues. V shed 7 bases and J shed 0 bases, with 12 bases lying between them. Germline assignment: CDR1 LNHDA and CDR2 SQIVND (reference sequence). The CDR3 sequence: CASIRTDLNTEAFF. DNA for the CDR3: TGTGCCAGTATCCGTACAGATCTGAACACTGAAGCTTTCTTT.

The chain joins TRBV7-9 to TRBJ1-1; no firm D call. Looked up from germline, CDR1 is SEHNR and CDR2 is FQNEAQ (reference sequence). The CDR3 extends over 15 amino acids. With 2 bases removed from V and 2 bases from J, the gap between germline ends came to 12 bases. CDR3 region: CASSLWEPLNTEAFF. CDR3 sequence (DNA): TGTGCCAGCAGCTTATGGGAACCTCTTAACACTGAAGCTTTCTTT.

This rearrangement joins TRBV11-2 to TRBJ2-7; D call uncertain. CDR3 length: 15 residues. The ends were cut back, 0 bases at V and 3 bases at J, with 12 bases in the middle. Germline CDR1 and CDR2: SGHAT and FQNNGV. The CDR3 nucleotides read TGTGCCAGCAGCTTAGATGTGGCTCGCTACTACGAGCAGTACTTC. It yields the protein CASSLDVARYYEQYF.

The chain recombines TRBV30 with TRBJ1-2; maybe TRBD1 (6 bases). The CDR3 extends over 13 amino acids. Germline CDR1 is GTSNPN and CDR2 is SVGIG (reference sequence). This chain's CDR3 is CALVMGGAFGYTF. CDR3 coding DNA: TGTGCTTTGGTTATGGGGGGCGCTTTTGGCTACACCTTC.

This sequence joins TRBV19 and TRBJ2-1; TRBD2 matches at 7 bases. The CDR3 covers 14 residues. V lost 2 bases, J lost 2 bases, and 0 bases stayed unmatched. Germline V gene sequence: CDR1 LNHDA, CDR2 SQIVND (reference sequence). CDR3 in DNA: TGTGCCAGTAGTATACTAGCGGCCTACAATGAGCAGTTCTTC. It encodes CASSILAAYNEQFF.

By share of the sample, this clone is medium-sized. This chain joins TRBV4-3 and TRBJ1-2, with D possibly TRBD1 on 6 matching bases. The CDR3 is 14 amino acids. V lost 4 bases, J lost 5 bases, and 14 bases lay in between. Germline values: CDR1 LGHNA, CDR2 YSLEER. In DNA, the CDR3 is TGCGCCAGCAGCCCCAAGGGGGGGTGGTATGGCTACACCTTC. Translating gives CASSPKGGWYGYTF.

The rearrangement links TRBV7-2 to TRBJ2-1, with TRBD2 identical over 12 bases. There are 15 residues in the CDR3. Losses at the gene ends were 5 bases for V and 4 bases for J; bases not matched to a gene: 3. Germline CDR1 is SGHTA and CDR2 is FQGNSA. The chain's CDR3 is CASSKLAGGYNEQFF. The DNA of the CDR3 is TGTGCCAGCAGCAAACTAGCGGGAGGATACAATGAGCAGTTCTTC. The complete variable domain, with remaining parts taken from reference TRBV7-2 and TRBJ2-1, reads GAGVSQSPSNKVTEKGKDVELRCDPISGHTALYWYRQSLGQGLEFLIYFQGNSAPDKSGLPSDRFSAERTGGSVSTLTIQRTQQEDSAVYLCASSKLAGGYNEQFFGPGTRLTVL.

This sequence joins TRBV13 and TRBJ1-1; D is undetermined. The length of the CDR3 is 12 residues. V dropped 5 bases and J dropped 5 bases, with 9 bases sitting between them. In germline, CDR1 is PRHDT, CDR2 FYEKMQ (reference sequence). The CDR3, as DNA: TGTGCCAGCAGCCCAGCGGGGACTGAAGCTTTCTTT. This translates into CASSPAGTEAFF.

The chain combines TRBV5-4 with TRBJ1-2; D call uncertain. Trimming left V 0 bases short and J 8 bases short, with 20 bases between. CDR3 length: 16 residues. Per germline, CDR1 SGHNT and CDR2 YYREEE (reference sequence). The CDR3, as DNA: TGTGCCAGCAGCTTGGCCGATACGGGTACGGTACTCGGCTACACCTTC. It specifies CASSLADTGTVLGYTF.

The chain combines TRBV27 with TRBJ1-6, with a possible D match to TRBD1 (6 bases). Germline V gives CDR1 MNHEY, CDR2 SMNVEV (reference sequence). The CDR3 totals 14 residues. Trimming took 4 bases from V and 14 from J, leaving 18 bases between them. In DNA form, the CDR3 reads TGTGCCAGCAGTTGGGGGGACAATTTCGCTACCCTCCACTTT. Translated, it gives CASSWGDNFATLHF.

The rearrangement links TRBV7-6 to TRBJ1-1, with D perhaps TRBD1 (5 bases). Trimming took off 3 bases at V and 4 bases at J, with 15 bases between the two ends. CDR3 length: 15 residues. Germline V lookup: CDR1 SGHVS, CDR2 FNYEAQ. Here the CDR3 reads CASSLAGTSTTEAFF. Written as DNA, the CDR3 is TGTGCCAGCAGCTTGGCCGGGACTAGTACCACTGAAGCTTTCTTT.

The gene calls are TRBV5-1 and TRBJ2-3; 8 bases map to TRBD1. The germline CDR1 and CDR2 sequences are SGHRS and YFSETQ. V was clipped by 0 bases and J by 4 bases; unmatched bases: 10. This CDR3 has 17 residues. For the CDR3, the DNA is TGCGCCAGCAGCTTGGTAGCCTGGACAGGGACGGCAGATACGCAGTATTTT. Translating gives CASSLVAWTGTADTQYF.

The chain has TRBV7-6 and TRBJ1-2; perhaps TRBD1 as D (5 bases). This CDR3 is built from 15 residues. In germline, CDR1 is SGHVS, CDR2 FNYEAQ. The V gene lost 1 base and the J gene lost 3 bases, with 12 bases spanning the gap. Here the CDR3 reads CASSLDGRVHYGYTF. In DNA form, the CDR3 reads TGTGCCAGCAGCTTAGATGGCAGGGTTCACTATGGCTACACCTTC.

The sample holds one count of this clone. The V and J genes are TRBV7-2 and TRBJ2-2; TRBD2 agrees at 11 bases. The CDR3 extends over 16 amino acids. V gave up 5 bases and J gave up 2 bases; unmatched junction bases: 4. The germline V gene encodes CDR1 SGHTA and CDR2 FQGNSA. CDR3 sequence (DNA): TGTGCCAGCAGCACGACTAGCGGGGTTAACACCGGGGAGCTGTTTTTT. Its translation is CASSTTSGVNTGELFF.

The genes are TRBV10-1 and TRBJ1-4; D is unclear. V was clipped by 3 bases and J by 7 bases, with 6 bases between them. Germline CDR1 reads WNHNN; CDR2 reads SYGVQD (reference sequence). This CDR3 contains 12 residues. The DNA of the CDR3 is TGCGCCAGCAGTGAAGGTGGTGAAAAACTGTTTTTT. This codes for CASSEGGEKLFF.

The rearrangement links TRBV7-9 to TRBJ2-7, with D tentatively TRBD1 (6 bases). The CDR3 contains 16 residues. The V end lost 5 bases, the J end lost 0 bases, and 17 bases lay between the germline ends. Looked up from germline, CDR1 is SEHNR and CDR2 is FQNEAQ (reference sequence). The CDR3 loop reads CASSPRPGALSYEQYV. The CDR3 DNA follows: TGTGCCAGCAGCCCCAGACCAGGGGCCCTCTCCTACGAGCAGTACGTC.

In this sample, this clone turned up a few times. The chain recombines TRBV27 with TRBJ1-6, with unresolved D. Deletions cut 6 bases from V and 6 bases from J, with 9 bases between. CDR1 MNHEY and CDR2 SMNVEV come from the germline V gene (reference sequence). The CDR3 sequence is 13 residues long. The CDR3 here is CASRGSANSPLHF. Here the CDR3 DNA reads TGTGCCAGCAGAGGGTCAGCTAATTCACCCCTCCACTTT.

The V gene is TRBV4-3, the J gene TRBJ2-2, with D perhaps matching TRBD1 (5 bases). The CDR3 runs to 17 residues. Germline V gene lookup returns CDR1 LGHNA and CDR2 YSLEER. V dropped 6 bases and J dropped 0 bases, with 17 bases sitting between them. CDR3 nucleotides: TGCGCCAGCAGTCCCCCCGATAAGACAGCGAACACCGGGGAGCTGTTTTTT. Translated, it gives CASSPPDKTANTGELFF.

The chain couples TRBV5-3 to TRBJ2-3; D is unclear. TRBV5-3 is marked as an open reading frame, function uncertain. Trimming pared 7 bases from V and 5 bases from J, leaving 20 bases between. The CDR3 is 15 residues long. This CDR3 reads CARPPKSEGKDTQYF. In DNA form, the CDR3 reads TGTGCCAGACCGCCGAAGTCAGAAGGGAAAGATACGCAGTATTTT.

As DNA, the CDR3 is TGCGCCAGCAGCCCGAACAGGGTCAATGAGCAGTTCTTC. Translated, it gives CASSPNRVNEQFF. The chain employs TRBV4-1 and TRBJ2-1, with a possible D match to TRBD1 (6 bases). CDR3 length equals 13 residues. Trimming cost V 4 bases and J 6 bases, with 10 bases left between them. Germline CDR1 reads MGHRA; CDR2 reads YSYEKL.

The chain couples TRBV19 to TRBJ1-1; no clear D gene. Trimming cost V 3 bases and J 0 bases, with 17 bases left between them. The V gene's germline CDR1 is LNHDA and CDR2 SQIVND (reference sequence). The CDR3 is 17 residues long. CDR3: CASSIFSIGEVNTEAFF. CDR3 coding DNA: TGTGCCAGTAGTATCTTTAGTATTGGGGAAGTGAACACTGAAGCTTTCTTT.

The rearrangement uses TRBV7-9 and TRBJ2-5; 9 nucleotides match TRBD1. CDR3 length equals 15 residues. Germline CDR1 SEHNR, CDR2 FQNEAQ (reference sequence). The V and J ends lost 6 bases and 0 bases, in that order; junction bases with no gene match: 5. CDR3 amino acids: CASRNRDRDQETQYF. The CDR3 bases are TGTGCCAGCAGGAACCGGGACAGGGACCAAGAGACCCAGTACTTC.

The V gene is TRBV5-1, the J gene TRBJ1-1; D remains ambiguous. From germline, CDR1 is SGHRS and CDR2 YFSETQ. CDR3 length: 13 residues. V shed 4 bases and J shed 11 bases, with 18 bases lying between them. The CDR3 DNA reads TGCGCCAGCAGCCCCGGGGAGGCTTTCGAGGCTTTCTTT. Translated, it gives CASSPGEAFEAFF.